This T cell receptor (beta chain) is from a study of regulatory T cells in long-lasting Graves disease (TCRdb year 2021). For the wider study: Newly diagnosed Graves' disease patients had taken antithyroid drugs for less than 3 months. The study was conducted in China and was registered as a clinical trial. A total of 35 or so samples were covered by TCR sequencing, comprising some 13 persistent and 20 or so newly diagnosed Graves' disease patients. Patients with persistent Graves' disease were compared with patients with newly diagnosed Graves' disease using TCR sequencing and RNA sequencing of peripheral blood. Overall study results and their limits: Compared with newly diagnosed patients, persistent Graves' disease patients had lower TCR Shannon entropy and fewer highly expanded clones, which suggests clonal expansion. Peripheral blood alone was examined, since thyroid tissue, which constituted the primary lesion, could not be accessed. A larger number of public clonotypes was shared among persistent patients (more than 2,500) than among newly diagnosed patients (approximately 1,000). Preferential use of TRBV28, TRBJ1-2 and TRBJ2-5 was observed in persistent disease, whereas TRBV20-1 and TRBJ2-1 were favored in newly diagnosed disease. Sequencing and analysis were limited to the TCR beta chain. As a limitation, the authors acknowledged that the small sample size may reduce accuracy.

This clonotype came up many times. No cognate antigen has been identified for it. Per-base qualities were not stored, and no clone one base away is much larger. The protocol used for the library was multiplex PCR. Sequencing was carried out with an Illumina HiSeq 4000. CDR3 regions were amplified by Arm-PCR with iRepertoire HTBI primers to construct TCR beta libraries. Before sequencing, the PCR products went through gel purification. The study's own analysis went as follows. Gene usage analysis of CDR3 amino acid clonotypes relied on the approximately 60 TRBV and 12 to 15 TRBJ segments identified across samples. COPE and FqMerger were used to merge the filtered high-quality paired reads into contigs. BLAST was used to align contigs to IMGT TRBV, TRBD and TRBJ reference genes, and CDR3 was defined according to IMGT. Clonotypes above 0.1% frequency were classified as highly expanded clones. Shannon entropy was used to measure repertoire diversity, and the Gini coefficient was used to measure V-J evenness. Public clonotypes were defined as clonotypes shared by more than one individual. In TCRdb, the public reads were trimmed at Q25 with fastp and aligned with MiXCR, with productive beta chains retained. Rows with a matching CDR3 protein are joined into one entry that keeps the most common DNA and genes. The V and J calls here are based on TCRdb, not the publication. Recorded for this sample are over 500,000 distinct CDR3 sequences; under 20% of them occurred a single time. The ten largest clonotypes hold 15% to 20% of the sample.

Per the germline V gene, SGHAT is the CDR1 and FQNNGV is the CDR2. Including cysteine and phenylalanine, the CDR3 has 13 amino acids. Here the CDR3 DNA is all that survives: 39 bases in frame from base 1. V sheds 5 bases and J sheds 8 bases, leaving 15 bases between their ends. Read against the paper, the sample's time point label means: newly diagnosed GD, antithyroid drugs for less than 3 months. For both TCR sequencing and RNA sequencing, RNA was extracted from PBMCs in TRIzol. Graves' disease was diagnosed according to American Thyroid Association guidelines. The patients came from an endocrinology department in Xi'an, China. From each patient, around 9 milliliters of peripheral blood was collected into an EDTA anticoagulant tube. Ficoll Paque Plus density gradient separation was used to isolate PBMCs, and no further T cell sorting was done. An Agilent 2100 Bioanalyzer and agarose gel were used to check RNA quality, and a NanoDrop 2000 was used to measure RNA concentration.

These sequences were also reported in another study, on T cells in Graves' hyperthyroidism and ophthalmopathy. Per that second paper: A patient counted as having stable Graves' hyperthyroidism if no progression to ophthalmopathy occurred over 18 months of follow-up. The hyperthyroidism patients were between 18 and 65 years old and newly diagnosed, with a disease duration of less than 2 months. Exclusion was applied to patients with uncontrolled infections, other autoimmune diseases, pregnancy or lactation. Diagnoses were established on the basis of clinical symptoms, serum thyroxine and TRAb, thyroid ultrasound, and orbital computed tomography. The TCR CDR3 was subjected to a first round of RT-PCR using the HTBI primer set and the Qiagen OneStep RT-PCR kit. Most expanded thyroid clonotypes (frequency above 0.001) were also found in blood, which suggests that blood repertoires may mirror thyroid immune responses. A 13 V-J signature model separated ophthalmopathy from stable hyperthyroidism, with 87.88% sensitivity and about 81% specificity in cross-validation and 80%/75% in testing. In validation, the model predicted progression to ophthalmopathy a median of roughly 6.1 months before onset, with about 64% sensitivity and about 72% specificity. TCR V-J signatures able to tell the groups apart were searched for in a discovery cohort of 90 to 100 patients, of whom over 40 had Graves' ophthalmopathy and some 60 had stable Graves' hyperthyroidism. Prospective prediction of ophthalmopathy was tested in an independent validation cohort of about 19 hyperthyroidism patients and some 17 patients who later progressed to ophthalmopathy. The roughly 91 discovery patients were randomly divided into training and test sets at a 7:3 ratio. In several Graves' hyperthyroidism patients, the study also compared T-cell repertoires from thyroid tissue with T-cell repertoires from blood. After blood sampling, hyperthyroidism patients were treated with methimazole at a starting dose of 30 mg daily, and ophthalmopathy patients were treated with high-dose intravenous methylprednisolone. Libraries were constructed in a second round of multiplex PCR, after which size selection and purification were carried out. Paired-end sequencing of the libraries was performed with 100 bp reads on an Illumina HiSeq2000. SOAPnuke was used to process the raw data, throwing out any read that contained adapters or uncalled bases, had a mean Phred below 15, or lacked an exact constant-primer or identifier match. COPE v1.2.5 was used to merge high-quality paired reads, and clonotypes were defined as unique nucleotide sequences. Clonotypes were aligned to IMGT TRBV, TRBD and TRBJ reference segments using MiTCR v1.1. The analysis was restricted to V-J combinations with a frequency above 0.0001, which together covered 99.2% of the repertoires. The TCS score was defined as F50 (clonal expansion) divided by E x V (chaos), with BLOSUM62-based TCRdist calculated between CDR3 peptides within each V-J. Welch's t-statistics and random forest reduced roughly 530 V-J features to 13, which were used in a naive Bayes classifier (R e1071). Sample size was not statistically predetermined, and blinding of investigators to group allocation was not performed. The paper describes TCR Vbeta CDR3 sequencing of about 140 peripheral blood samples, made up of roughly 45 ophthalmopathy patients, 70 to 75 hyperthyroidism patients and about 17 progressor patients.

This sequence originates from a woman in her twenties or thirties with Graves disease. Donor details come from another sample of the same person, matched by shared clones. The sample consisted of peripheral blood mononuclear cells (PBMCs), taken at new diagnosis, from a patient treated with antithyroid drugs. The chain couples TRBV11-2 to TRBJ1-2; no D gene is confidently identified. The sequenced DNA: TGTGCCAGCAGCCCTACGCGACTTTGGGGCTACACCTTC. Translated, it gives CASSPTRLWGYTF.